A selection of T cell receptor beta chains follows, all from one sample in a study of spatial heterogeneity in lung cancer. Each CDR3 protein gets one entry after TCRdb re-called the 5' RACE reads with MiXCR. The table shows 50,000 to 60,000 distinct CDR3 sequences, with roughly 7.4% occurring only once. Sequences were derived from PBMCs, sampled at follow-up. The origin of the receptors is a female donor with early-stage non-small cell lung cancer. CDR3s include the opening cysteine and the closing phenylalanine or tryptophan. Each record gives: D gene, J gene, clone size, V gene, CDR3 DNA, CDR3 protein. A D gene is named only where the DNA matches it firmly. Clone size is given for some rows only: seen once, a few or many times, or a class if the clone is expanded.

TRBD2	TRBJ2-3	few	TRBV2	TGTGCCAGCAGTGAAGCGTCTAGCGGGGGCACAGATACGCAGTATTTT	CASSEASSGGTDTQYF
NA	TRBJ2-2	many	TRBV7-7	TGTGCCAGCAGCCGAGGGGACCCCGGGGAGCTGTTTTTT	CASSRGDPGELFF
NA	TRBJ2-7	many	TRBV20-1	TGCAGTGCTAGAGACCCAGTCGACTACGAGCAGTACTTC	CSARDPVDYEQYF
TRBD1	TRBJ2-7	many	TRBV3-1	TGTGCCAGCAGCCAACTGGGACAGGGCTACGAGCAGTACTTC	CASSQLGQGYEQYF
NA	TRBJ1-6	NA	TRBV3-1	TGTGCCAGCAGCCTGGATAGCTCCTATAATTCACCCCTCCACTTT	CASSLDSSYNSPLHF
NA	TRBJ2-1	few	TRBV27	TGTGCCAGCAGGGCTAGCTGGGGCCCGTACAATGAGCAGTTCTTC	CASRASWGPYNEQFF
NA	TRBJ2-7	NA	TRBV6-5	TGTGCCAGCAGTTACTCGAATACCGGCGACATTCCGTACTTC	CASSYSNTGDIPYF
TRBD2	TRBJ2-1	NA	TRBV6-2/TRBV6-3	TGTGCCAGCAGTTCCTTAGCGGGGGTATCCTACAATGAGCAGTTCTTC	CASSSLAGVSYNEQFF
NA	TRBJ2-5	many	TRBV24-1	TGTGCCACCAGTAACAGGGTAACGCGGGAAGAGACCCAGTACTTC	CATSNRVTREETQYF
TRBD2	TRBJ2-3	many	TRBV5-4	TGTGCCAGCAGCTCGGGGGGGCGGGCAGATACGCAGTATTTT	CASSSGGRADTQYF
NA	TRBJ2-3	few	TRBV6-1	TGTGCCAGCACTTCGAACTCTCCCGCAGATACGCAGTATTTT	CASTSNSPADTQYF
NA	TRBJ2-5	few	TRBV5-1	TGCGCCAGCAGCGGTGACGGTCAAGAGACCCAGTACTTC	CASSGDGQETQYF
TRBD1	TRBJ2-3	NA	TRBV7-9	TGTGCCAGCAGCGTAGACAGGGCAGATACGCAGTATTTT	CASSVDRADTQYF
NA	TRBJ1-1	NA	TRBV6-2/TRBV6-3	TGTGCCAGCAGTGCAGGGACCAAGTTGGCTTTCTTT	CASSAGTKLAFF
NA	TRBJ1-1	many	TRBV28	TGTGCCAGCAGTTCTCTCGACAGTGAAGCTTTCTTT	CASSSLDSEAFF
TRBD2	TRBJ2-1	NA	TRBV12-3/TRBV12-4	TGTGCCAGCAGTCTAAGCGGGGGGGCCGTAGATGAGCAGTTCTTC	CASSLSGGAVDEQFF
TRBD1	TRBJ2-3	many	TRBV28	TGTGCCAGCGCACTCATGGGACAGGGCCCAGATACGCAGTATTTT	CASALMGQGPDTQYF
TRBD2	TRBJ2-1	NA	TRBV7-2	TGTGCCAGCAGCCCCCGTAGCGGGGGGTCGAATGAGCAGTTCTTC	CASSPRSGGSNEQFF
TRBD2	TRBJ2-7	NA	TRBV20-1	TGCAGTGCTAAAGCGGGGGGCTTTGTCCGCGAGCAGTACTTC	CSAKAGGFVREQYF
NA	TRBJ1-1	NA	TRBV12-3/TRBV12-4	TGTGCCAGCAGTTTAGCCCGAGACACTGAAGCTTTCTTT	CASSLARDTEAFF
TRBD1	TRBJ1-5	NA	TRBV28	TGTGCCAGCAGTTTTTCCAGGGGGCATCAGCCCCAGCATTTT	CASSFSRGHQPQHF
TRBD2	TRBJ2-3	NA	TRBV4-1	TGCGCCAGCAGCATCCGGACTAGCGGATCCTACACAGATACGCAGTATTTT	CASSIRTSGSYTDTQYF
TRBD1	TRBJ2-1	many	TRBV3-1	TGTGCCAGCAACCTACAGGGGAGTGAGCAGTTCTTC	CASNLQGSEQFF
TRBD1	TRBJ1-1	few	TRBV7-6	TGTGCCAGCAGCTTAGCTGGGACAGGGCAAACTGAAGCTTTCTTT	CASSLAGTGQTEAFF
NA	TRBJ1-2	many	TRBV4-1	TGCGCCAGCAGCCAAGATGTTTCTCTATATGGCTACACCTTC	CASSQDVSLYGYTF
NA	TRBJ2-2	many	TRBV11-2	TGTGCCAGCAGCTTAAGGTCCGAGGCTGCCACCGGGGAGCTGTTTTTT	CASSLRSEAATGELFF
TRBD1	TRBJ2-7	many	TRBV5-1	TGCGCCAGCAGCCCTACAGGGGAAGGCGCCTACGAGCAGTACTTC	CASSPTGEGAYEQYF
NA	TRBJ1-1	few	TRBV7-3	TGTGCCAGCAGCTCGCAGGGGAGTCCGGGGTACACTGAAGCTTTCTTT	CASSSQGSPGYTEAFF
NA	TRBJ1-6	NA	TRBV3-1	TGTGCCAGCAGTCTCACAGGATCACCCCTCCACTTT	CASSLTGSPLHF
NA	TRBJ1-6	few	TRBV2	TGTGCCATCTTCCCGGGACGGAGCATAAGCTCCTATAATTCACCCCTCCACTTT	CAIFPGRSISSYNSPLHF
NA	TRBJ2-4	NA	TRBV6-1	TGTGCCAGCAGTGAACCCTCCCGGGGGAACATTCAGTACTTC	CASSEPSRGNIQYF
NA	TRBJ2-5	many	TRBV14	TGTGCCAGCAGCCAAAGACTCACCTCGCAAGAGACCCAGTACTTC	CASSQRLTSQETQYF
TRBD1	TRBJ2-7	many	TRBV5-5	TGTGCCAGCAGCGCCGGACCCGACAGGGGCTCCTCCTACGAGCAGTACTTC	CASSAGPDRGSSYEQYF
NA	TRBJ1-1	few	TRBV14	TGTGCCAGCAGCCCCTACGAAGGGTTGAACACTGAAGCTTTCTTT	CASSPYEGLNTEAFF
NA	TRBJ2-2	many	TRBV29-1	TGCAGCGTCCGGGACGTGTGGGCCGGGGAGCTGTTTTTT	CSVRDVWAGELFF
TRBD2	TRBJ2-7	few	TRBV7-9	TGTGCCAGCAGCTTCTGGGGCCGGGGGGACGAGCAGTACTTC	CASSFWGRGDEQYF
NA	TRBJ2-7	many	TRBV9	TGTGCCAGCAGCGTAGCGGGGGACACCTCTTACGAGCAGTACTTC	CASSVAGDTSYEQYF